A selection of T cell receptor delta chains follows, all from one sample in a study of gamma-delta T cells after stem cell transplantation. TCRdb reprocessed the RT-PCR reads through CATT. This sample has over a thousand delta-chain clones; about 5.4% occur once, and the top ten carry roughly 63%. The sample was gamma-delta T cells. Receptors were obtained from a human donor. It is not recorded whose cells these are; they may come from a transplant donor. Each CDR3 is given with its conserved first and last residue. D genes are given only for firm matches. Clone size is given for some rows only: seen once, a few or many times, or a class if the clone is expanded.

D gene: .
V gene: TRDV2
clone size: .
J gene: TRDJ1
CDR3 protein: CACDGVLEDTMTDKLIF
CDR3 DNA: TGTGCCTGTGACGGGGTACTGGAGGATACAATGACCGATAAACTCATCTTT

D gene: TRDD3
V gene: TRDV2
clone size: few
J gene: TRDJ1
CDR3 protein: CACDTWGIDKLIF
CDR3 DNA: TGTGCCTGTGACACTTGGGGGATCGACAAACTCATCTTT

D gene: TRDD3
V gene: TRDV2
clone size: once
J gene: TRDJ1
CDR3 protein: CACDSLRPDDELGHTDKLIF
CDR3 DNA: TGTGCCTGTGACTCCTTGCGGCCCGATGATGAACTGGGGCACACCGATAAACTCATCTTT

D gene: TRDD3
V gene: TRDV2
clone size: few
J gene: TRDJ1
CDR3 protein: CACDSVLGPKSYTDKLIF
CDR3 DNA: TGTGCCTGTGATTCCGTACTGGGGCCTAAGAGTTACACCGATAAACTCATCTTT

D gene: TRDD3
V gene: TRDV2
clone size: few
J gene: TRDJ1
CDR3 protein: CACDLTGEPDKLIF
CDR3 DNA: TGTGCCTGTGACCTTACTGGGGAACCCGATAAACTCATCTTT

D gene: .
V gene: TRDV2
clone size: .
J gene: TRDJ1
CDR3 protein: CACDNLGDTDKLIF
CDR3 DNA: TGTGCCTGTGACAACCTCGGGGATACCGATAAACTCATCTTT

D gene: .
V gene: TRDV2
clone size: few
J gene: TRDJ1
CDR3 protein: CACDAIRALDQYTDKLIF
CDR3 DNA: TGTGCCTGTGACGCCATTCGGGCTCTGGATCAGTACACCGATAAACTCATCTTT

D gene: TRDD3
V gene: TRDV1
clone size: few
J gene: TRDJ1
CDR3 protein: CALGGVPNSVLGDTPDKLIF
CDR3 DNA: TGTGCTCTTGGGGGAGTTCCCAACTCGGTACTGGGGGATACACCCGATAAACTCATCTTT

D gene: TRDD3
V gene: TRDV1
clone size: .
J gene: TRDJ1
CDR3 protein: CALGEPPPPLRLLGDTDKLIF
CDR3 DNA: TGTGCTCTTGGGGAACCCCCCCCCCCCCTCCGCTTGCTGGGGGATACCGATAAACTCATCTTT

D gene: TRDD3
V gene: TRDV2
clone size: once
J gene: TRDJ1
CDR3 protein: CACDTVPTLGDRRNTDKLIF
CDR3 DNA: TGTGCCTGTGACACCGTTCCTACTCTGGGGGATAGGAGGAACACCGATAAACTCATCTTT

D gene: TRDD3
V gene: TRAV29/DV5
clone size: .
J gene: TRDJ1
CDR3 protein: CAASATGLGAPTDKLIF
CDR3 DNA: TGTGCAGCAAGCGCGACGGGACTGGGGGCCCCTACCGATAAACTCATCTTT

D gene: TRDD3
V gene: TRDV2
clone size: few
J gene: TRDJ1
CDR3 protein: CACVGVLGKTDKLIF
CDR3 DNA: TGTGCCTGTGTGGGAGTACTGGGGAAAACCGATAAACTCATCTTT

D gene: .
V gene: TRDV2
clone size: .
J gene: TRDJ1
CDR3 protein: CACDTVLATDKLIF
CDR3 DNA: TGTGCCTGTGACACTGTACTGGCCACCGATAAACTCATCTTT

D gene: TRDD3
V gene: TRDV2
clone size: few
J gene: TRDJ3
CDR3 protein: CACDPTGGPSWDTRQMFF
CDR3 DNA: TGTGCCTGTGATCCCACTGGGGGACCCTCCTGGGACACCCGACAGATGTTTTTC

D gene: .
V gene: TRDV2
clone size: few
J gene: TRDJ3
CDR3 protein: CACDTVLGSWDTRQMFF
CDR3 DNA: TGTGCCTGTGACACCGTACTGGGCTCCTGGGACACCCGACAGATGTTTTTC

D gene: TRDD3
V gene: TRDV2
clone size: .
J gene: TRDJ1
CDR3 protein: CACDTVPLYTGGSHTDKLIF
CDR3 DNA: TGTGCCTGTGACACCGTCCCCCTTTATACTGGGGGATCCCACACCGATAAACTCATCTTT

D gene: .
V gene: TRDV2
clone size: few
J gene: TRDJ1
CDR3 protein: CACDTAEKASRGDKLIF
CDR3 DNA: TGTGCCTGTGACACCGCCGAAAAGGCCTCTCGAGGCGATAAACTCATCTTT

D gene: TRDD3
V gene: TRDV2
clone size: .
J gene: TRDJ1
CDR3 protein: CACDQLGDTGGADKLIF
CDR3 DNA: TGTGCCTGTGACCAACTGGGGGATACGGGAGGGGCCGATAAACTCATCTTT

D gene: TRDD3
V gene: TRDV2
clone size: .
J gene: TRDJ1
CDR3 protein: CACDTLNWGIRPNTDKLIF
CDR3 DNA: TGTGCCTGTGACACCTTAAACTGGGGGATACGCCCCAACACCGATAAACTCATCTTT

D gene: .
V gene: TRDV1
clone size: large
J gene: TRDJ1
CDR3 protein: CALGELNPPRILDTDKLIF
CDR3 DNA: TGTGCTCTTGGGGAACTAAACCCCCCGCGGATACTGGACACCGATAAACTCATCTTT